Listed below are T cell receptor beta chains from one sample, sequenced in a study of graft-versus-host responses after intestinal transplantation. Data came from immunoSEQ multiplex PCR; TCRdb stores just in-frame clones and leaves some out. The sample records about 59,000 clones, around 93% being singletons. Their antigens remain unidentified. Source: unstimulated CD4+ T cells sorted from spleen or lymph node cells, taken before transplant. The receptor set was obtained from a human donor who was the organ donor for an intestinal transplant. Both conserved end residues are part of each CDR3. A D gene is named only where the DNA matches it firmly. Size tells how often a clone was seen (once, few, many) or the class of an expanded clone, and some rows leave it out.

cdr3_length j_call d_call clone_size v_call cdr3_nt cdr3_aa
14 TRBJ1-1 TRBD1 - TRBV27 TGTGCCAGCAGTTTATCGGACAGGGTCACTGAAGCTTTCTTT CASSLSDRVTEAFF
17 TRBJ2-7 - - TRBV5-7 TGTGCCAGCAGCTTAGGTTTCGGGGGTAGGAGCTCCTACGAGCAGTACTTC CASSLGFGGRSSYEQYF
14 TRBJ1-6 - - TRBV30 TGTGCCTGGAGAGGGTCACTAAGGGGTTCACCCCTCCACTTT CAWRGSLRGSPLHF
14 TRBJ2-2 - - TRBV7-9 TGTGCCAGCAGCACTAGGGGGAACACCGGGGAGCTGTTTTTT CASSTRGNTGELFF
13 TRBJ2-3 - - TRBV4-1 TGCGCCAGCAGCCAGGCTTACACAGATACGCAGTATTTT CASSQAYTDTQYF
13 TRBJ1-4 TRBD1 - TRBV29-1 TGCAGCGTCGAGGACAGGGGGCGGGAAAAACTGTTTTTT CSVEDRGREKLFF
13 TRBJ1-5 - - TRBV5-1 TGCGCCAGCAGCTTGGCGGGGAATCAGCCCCAGCATTTT CASSLAGNQPQHF
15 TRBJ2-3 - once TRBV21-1 TGTGCCAGCAGCAAACTACAACAAAGCACAGATACGCAGTATTTT CASSKLQQSTDTQYF
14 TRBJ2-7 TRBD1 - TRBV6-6 TGTGCCAGCAGCTACGGACAGGGTTTCCCAGAGCAGTACTTC CASSYGQGFPEQYF
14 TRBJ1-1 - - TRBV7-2 TGTGCCAGCAGCTTAGGAGGGGCGATCACTGAAGCTTTCTTT CASSLGGAITEAFF
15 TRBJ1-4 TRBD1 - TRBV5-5 TGTGCCAGCAGCTTGGGGGACAGGGCTAATGAAAAACTGTTTTTT CASSLGDRANEKLFF
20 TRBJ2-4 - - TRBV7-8 TGTGCCAGCAGCCAAAGAGCCGGGGGATGGCCTCAACTAGCCAAAAACATTCAGTACTTC CASSQRAGGWPQLAKNIQYF
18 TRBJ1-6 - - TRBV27 TGTGCCAGCAGTTTAGTTGCGGGTGGCGGAGCTTTGGGATCACCCCTCCACTTT CASSLVAGGGALGSPLHF
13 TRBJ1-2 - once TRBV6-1 TGTGCCAGCAGAAAACTACAGGGACATGGCTACACCTTC CASRKLQGHGYTF
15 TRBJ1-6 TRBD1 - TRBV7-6 TGTGCCAGCAGCCAAAAGGGAGGGGGCAGTTCACCCCTCCACTTT CASSQKGGGSSPLHF
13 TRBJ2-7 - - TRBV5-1 TGCGCCAGCAGCTATGGCAGCTCCTACGAGCAGTACTTC CASSYGSSYEQYF